One and the same sample provided the 3 T cell receptor beta chains below, sequenced in a study of blood T cell repertoires in COVID-19. Assay: immunoSEQ multiplex PCR; the TCRdb copy retains only in-frame clones and omits some. This table has under 200,000 clones, around 80% appearing once. The sample taken for sequencing was peripheral blood. All receptors derive from a woman aged 55-70 years with acute or convalescent COVID-19.

The CDR3 is CASSFLGEGEKLFF. CDR3 coding DNA: TGTGCCAGCAGTTTCTTGGGGGAGGGTGAAAAACTGTTTTTT. V and J are TRBV28 and TRBJ1-4, with TRBD1 as a possible D gene (5 bases). Germline lookup yields CDR1 MDHEN and CDR2 SYDVKM. V lost 3 bases to trimming and J lost 7 bases, with 12 bases between them. This CDR3 has 14 residues.

This clone was detected only a few times. The chain has TRBV7-8 and TRBJ2-2, with 11 bases aligning to TRBD2. Germline V gives CDR1 SGHVS, CDR2 FQNEAQ. The CDR3 is 19 amino acids. Trimming removed 5 bases from V and 0 bases from J; junction bases left unmatched: 11. The CDR3, as DNA: TGTGCCAGCAGCATCAAAAACCTAGCGGGGGGCTCGAACACCGGGGAGCTGTTTTTT. Translated, it gives CASSIKNLAGGSNTGELFF. Variable domain in full (rest from reference TRBV7-8 and TRBJ2-2): GAGVSQSPRYKVAKRGQDVALRCDPISGHVSLFWYQQALGQGPEFLTYFQNEAQLDKSGLPSDRFFAERPEGSVSTLKIQRTQQEDSAVYLCASSIKNLAGGSNTGELFFGEGSRLTVL.

This clone turned up a few times. V gene TRBV6-2 or TRBV6-3 combines with J gene TRBJ2-6; 9 bases align to TRBD2. Germline values: CDR1 MNHEY, CDR2 SVGEGT. V was clipped by 8 bases and J by 2 bases; unmatched bases: 13. The CDR3 loop spans 18 amino acids. In DNA, the CDR3 is TGTGCCAGCGGCCCGGAGGGGCTAGCGGGGACTGGGGCCAACGTCCTGACTTTC. As protein: CASGPEGLAGTGANVLTF.